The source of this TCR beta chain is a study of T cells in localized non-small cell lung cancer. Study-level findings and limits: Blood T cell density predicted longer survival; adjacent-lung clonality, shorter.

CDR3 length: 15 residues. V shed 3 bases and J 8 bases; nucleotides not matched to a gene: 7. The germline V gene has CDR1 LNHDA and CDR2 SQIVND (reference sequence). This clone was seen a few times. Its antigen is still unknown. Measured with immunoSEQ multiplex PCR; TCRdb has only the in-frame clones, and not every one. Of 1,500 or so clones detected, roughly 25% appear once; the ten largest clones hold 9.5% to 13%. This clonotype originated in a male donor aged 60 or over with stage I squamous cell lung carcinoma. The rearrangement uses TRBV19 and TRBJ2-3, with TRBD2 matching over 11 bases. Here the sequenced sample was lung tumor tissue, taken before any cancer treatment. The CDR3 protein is CASSIPELAGATQYF. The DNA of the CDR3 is TGTGCCAGTAGTATCCCCGAACTAGCGGGAGCTACGCAGTATTTT.